One and the same sample provided the 31 T cell receptor beta chains below, sequenced in a study of blood T cell repertoires in COVID-19. Clones were read by immunoSEQ multiplex PCR, and TCRdb kept only the in-frame ones, dropping some. The sample lists under 300,000 clones; about 88% were seen once. Material: peripheral blood. The receptors here all came from a woman between 65 and 79 years old with active or convalescent COVID-19.

This clone has only a few counts. This rearrangement joins TRBV6-5 to TRBJ1-1, with 7 bases lining up with TRBD1. The CDR3 loop spans 13 amino acids. Trimming cost V 7 bases and J 8 bases; bases outside gene matches: 10. Per germline, CDR1 MNHEY and CDR2 SVGAGI. DNA of the CDR3: TGTGCCAGCACCCGAGGACAGGCCGCGGAAGCTTTCTTT. This sequence encodes CASTRGQAAEAFF.

V usage is TRBV5-4 and J usage is TRBJ2-3; D is uncertain. CDR1 is SGHNT and CDR2 is YYREEE in the germline V gene (reference sequence). This CDR3 is 13 amino acids long. V lost 7 bases to trimming and J lost 4 bases, with 13 bases between them. Here the CDR3 reads CASLKVPADTQYF. In nucleotides, the CDR3 is TGTGCCAGCCTAAAAGTGCCGGCAGATACGCAGTATTTT.

The gene calls are TRBV7-2 and TRBJ2-5; 11 positions match TRBD2. J lost 1 base, V lost 3 bases, and 1 base had no gene match. CDR3 length equals 15 residues. Germline CDR1 is SGHTA and CDR2 is FQGNSA. CDR3 protein: CASSLLAGGQETQYF. In DNA form, the CDR3 reads TGTGCCAGCAGCTTGCTAGCGGGGGGCCAAGAGACCCAGTACTTC.

On this clone: Other DNA sequences of this sample code for an identical CDR3. The chain has TRBV7-2 and TRBJ2-1; no reliable D call. V was clipped by 5 bases and J by 5 bases, with 10 bases between them. CDR1 SGHTA and CDR2 FQGNSA come from the germline V gene. The CDR3 contains 13 residues. The CDR3 here is CASSPIRDNEQFF. Here the CDR3 DNA reads TGTGCCAGCAGCCCGATCCGGGACAATGAGCAGTTCTTC.

The chain recombines TRBV6-2 or TRBV6-3 with TRBJ1-5; 10 nucleotides align to TRBD1. The CDR3 consists of 15 residues. Germline loops: CDR1 MNHEY, CDR2 SVGEGT. Germline trimming cut 5 bases from V and 4 bases from J; bases unmatched to any gene: 5. The CDR3 spells CASSRQGARNQPQHF. The DNA for the CDR3 is TGTGCCAGCAGTCGACAGGGGGCTCGTAATCAGCCCCAGCATTTT.

This rearrangement joins TRBV7-9 to TRBJ2-2; D is possibly TRBD2 (7 bases). The CDR3 length is 14 residues. The V end lost 7 bases, the J end lost 7 bases, and 16 bases lay between the germline ends. CDR1 is SEHNR, CDR2 FQNEAQ, per germline (reference sequence). This chain's CDR3 is CASTKPGEGGELFF. The CDR3 region has the DNA TGTGCCAGCACCAAGCCAGGGGAGGGCGGGGAGCTGTTTTTT.

The chain couples TRBV6-2 or TRBV6-3 to TRBJ2-7; 8 bases are shared with TRBD1. CDR3 length: 17 residues. V lost 2 bases to trimming and J lost 0 bases; unmatched junction nucleotides: 9. Germline V CDR1 and CDR2: MNHEY, SVGEGT. The CDR3 reads CASSYTPGQDSSYEQYF. As DNA, the CDR3 is TGTGCCAGCAGTTACACTCCGGGACAGGATTCCTCCTACGAGCAGTACTTC.

This clone was recorded a few times. This chain connects TRBV25-1 to TRBJ1-1; D is unclear. From germline, CDR1 is MGHDK and CDR2 SYGVNS. V gave up 10 bases and J gave up 2 bases, with 8 bases separating them. There are 11 residues in the CDR3. The CDR3 here is CATQANTEAFF. In nucleotides, the CDR3 is TGTGCCACCCAGGCCAACACTGAAGCTTTCTTT. Drawing the rest from reference TRBV25-1 and TRBJ1-1, the complete variable domain is EADIYQTPRYLVIGTGKKITLECSQTMGHDKMYWYQQDPGMELHLIHYSYGVNSTEKGDLSSESTVSRIRTEHFPLTLESARPSHTSQYLCATQANTEAFFGQGTRLTVV.

The chain has TRBV19 and TRBJ1-6; 10 bases map to TRBD1. The junction had 10 bases not matched to a gene; V was cut back by 5 bases and J by 9 bases. Germline CDR1 and CDR2: LNHDA and SQIVND (reference sequence). The CDR3 length is 16 residues. CDR3 protein: CASSGFRQGATSPLHF. CDR3 sequence (DNA): TGTGCCAGTAGTGGCTTCCGACAGGGGGCAACTTCACCCCTCCACTTT.

This rearrangement joins TRBV11-3 to TRBJ1-5; TRBD1 is a possible D gene (5 bases). V dropped 1 base and J dropped 5 bases, with 18 bases sitting between them. The CDR3 totals 17 residues. Germline V CDR1 and CDR2: SGHNT, YENEEA. CDR3 loop: CASSLAGRWGVYQPQHF. DNA of the CDR3: TGTGCCAGCAGCTTAGCGGGGAGGTGGGGGGTTTATCAGCCCCAGCATTTT.

The V gene is TRBV7-9, the J gene TRBJ2-5; TRBD2 matches 8 bases. The CDR3 is 15 amino acids. The germline gives CDR1 SEHNR, CDR2 FQNEAQ (reference sequence). J lost 1 base, V lost 2 bases, and 3 bases had no gene match. The CDR3 DNA reads TGTGCCAGCAGCTTAAGCGGGGGAGGCCAAGAGACCCAGTACTTC. It codes for CASSLSGGGQETQYF.

This clone came up once. V gene TRBV11-2 combines with J gene TRBJ1-4; no firm D call. Germline V CDR1 and CDR2: SGHAT, FQNNGV. This CDR3 is 15 amino acids long. V gave up 6 bases and J gave up 8 bases, with 19 bases separating them. For the CDR3, the DNA is TGTGCCAGCAGGACTGGGCCGCCGCGGGGAGAAAAACTGTTTTTT. Its protein product is CASRTGPPRGEKLFF.

The chain uses TRBV6-5 and TRBJ1-6; a weak D match, TRBD1 (5 bases). The CDR3 contains 16 residues. Trimming took off 0 bases at V and 7 bases at J, with 13 bases between the two ends. CDR1 and CDR2 (germline): MNHEY, SVGAGI. The CDR3 is CASSYSGPATNSPLHF. The DNA of the CDR3 is TGTGCCAGCAGTTACTCGGGGCCAGCAACGAATTCACCCCTCCACTTT.

The V and J genes are TRBV6-5 and TRBJ1-6; TRBD1 might be the D (5 bases). V was cut by 6 bases and J by 10 bases, with 16 bases left in between. This CDR3 has 14 amino acids. CDR1 is MNHEY and CDR2 is SVGAGI in the germline V gene. CDR3 loop: CASSRVGARSPLHF. CDR3 bases: TGTGCCAGCAGCAGGGTTGGGGCACGATCACCCCTCCACTTT.

This chain connects TRBV2 to TRBJ1-5; TRBD1 matches 7 bases. The CDR3 extends over 14 amino acids. V trimming: 4 bases; J trimming: 10 bases; junction bases outside the gene matches: 10. The germline gives CDR1 SNHLY, CDR2 FYNNEI. CDR3: CASSVTGKNLPQHF. The DNA for the CDR3 is TGTGCCAGCAGTGTGACAGGGAAAAATCTACCCCAGCATTTT.

The J gene is TRBJ1-4, the V gene TRBV2, with a weak D call TRBD1 (5 bases). This CDR3 has 14 residues. Germline-derived CDR1 and CDR2 are SNHLY and FYNNEI. V was trimmed by 4 bases and J by 8 bases, leaving 14 bases between them. CDR3 sequence (DNA): TGTGCCAGCAGTGCACGCAGGGCGGGGGAAAAACTGTTTTTT. As protein: CASSARRAGEKLFF.

V is TRBV5-4 and J is TRBJ1-2; tentative D call: TRBD1 (6 bases). Germline values: CDR1 SGHNT, CDR2 YYREEE (reference sequence). This CDR3 comprises 13 residues. The V end was cut by 5 bases, the J end by 7 bases, with 15 bases between. The CDR3 region is CASRSGGRGGYTF. The DNA of the CDR3 is TGTGCCAGCAGGTCCGGGGGGCGAGGTGGCTACACCTTC.

This clone showed up just a few times. The chain is built from TRBV4-1 and TRBJ1-3; TRBD1 agrees at 8 bases. The CDR3 is 15 amino acids. Germline V gene lookup returns CDR1 MGHRA and CDR2 YSYEKL. The V and J ends lost 4 bases and 4 bases, in that order; junction bases with no gene match: 6. This chain's CDR3 is CASSRSGTGGNTIYF. The CDR3, as DNA: TGCGCCAGCAGCCGTAGTGGGACAGGCGGAAACACCATATATTTT.

With respect to this clone: This sample also contains other DNA sequences that code for the same CDR3. The genes are TRBV27 and TRBJ1-2; D not certain. The CDR3 is made up of 15 amino acids. V lost 2 bases and J 4 bases, leaving 14 bases between the germline ends. In germline, CDR1 is MNHEY, CDR2 SMNVEV (reference sequence). CDR3 in amino acids: CASSLVGGPLYGYTF. The CDR3 coding sequence is TGTGCCAGCAGTTTAGTCGGTGGGCCGCTCTATGGCTACACCTTC.

DNA of the CDR3: TGTGCCAGCAGCTTTGGTGGACAGGGTCAAGAGACCCAGTACTTC. It yields the protein CASSFGGQGQETQYF. This chain joins TRBV5-4 and TRBJ2-5; 8 bases align to TRBD1. Germline CDR1 is SGHNT and CDR2 is YYREEE (reference sequence). V gave up 2 bases and J gave up 2 bases; unmatched junction bases: 5. CDR3 length: 15 amino acids.

On this clone itself: Given a much more abundant clone one base away, this may be a read error. The chain is built from TRBV12-3 or TRBV12-4 and TRBJ2-7; D is undetermined. Trimming cost V 4 bases and J 3 bases, with 4 bases left between them. This CDR3 has 11 residues. The CDR3 sequence: CASSSLYEQYF. CDR3 sequence (DNA): TGTGCCAGCAGTTCCCTCTACGAGCAGTACTTC.

Written as DNA, the CDR3 is TGCGCCAGCAGCCCTCAGACAGGGAACACAGATACGCAGTATTTT. Its translation is CASSPQTGNTDTQYF. The chain employs TRBV5-1 and TRBJ2-3; TRBD1 matches at 7 bases. CDR3 length: 15 residues. Germline values: CDR1 SGHRS, CDR2 YFSETQ. V lost 4 bases, J lost 2 bases, and 7 bases stayed unmatched.

The V and J genes are TRBV6-5 and TRBJ2-3, with a tentative D call TRBD2 (7 bases). Between the trimmed V and J ends, which lost 6 bases and 5 bases, there was a span of 18 bases. Per the germline V gene, CDR1 is MNHEY and CDR2 is SVGAGI. This CDR3 has 15 residues. The CDR3 coding sequence is TGTGCCAGCAGCGCGGGGGCGGCAGCCAGAGATACGCAGTATTTT. Its protein product is CASSAGAAARDTQYF.

CDR3 DNA sequence: TGCGCCAGCAGCCCCGGGAAACAGGGCACTGAAGCTTTCTTT. Translation gives CASSPGKQGTEAFF. This sequence joins TRBV5-1 and TRBJ1-1; maybe TRBD1 (6 bases). The germline V gene encodes CDR1 SGHRS and CDR2 YFSETQ. Trimming cost V 4 bases and J 4 bases, with 14 bases left between them. This CDR3 contains 14 residues.

The DNA of the CDR3 is TGCGCCAGCAGCCAAGGGGAGGGCTTGAACACTGAAGCTTTCTTT. Its translation is CASSQGEGLNTEAFF. The chain recombines TRBV4-1 with TRBJ1-1; D remains ambiguous. This CDR3 is 15 amino acids long. Germline CDR1 is MGHRA and CDR2 is YSYEKL. V dropped 1 base and J dropped 0 bases, with 9 bases sitting between them.

The V and J genes are TRBV4-2 and TRBJ2-7, with D tentatively TRBD2 (5 bases). The CDR3 runs 13 residues. V gave up 10 bases and J gave up 3 bases, with 16 bases separating them. Germline CDR1 LGHNA, CDR2 YNFKEQ. CDR3 sequence reads: CATGVETSYEQYF. The CDR3 bases are TGTGCCACCGGTGTAGAAACTAGCTACGAGCAGTACTTC.

V usage is TRBV7-2 and J usage is TRBJ1-1; a possible D gene is TRBD1 (6 bases). The CDR3 totals 15 residues. Per germline, CDR1 SGHTA and CDR2 FQGNSA. The V end lost 3 bases, the J end lost 0 bases, and 11 bases lay between the germline ends. The chain's CDR3 is CASSFGGQMNTEAFF. DNA for the CDR3: TGTGCCAGCAGCTTTGGAGGACAGATGAACACTGAAGCTTTCTTT.

The chain joins TRBV4-1 to TRBJ1-5; D ambiguous. Germline lookup yields CDR1 MGHRA and CDR2 YSYEKL. The CDR3 covers 15 residues. The V end was cut by 1 base, the J end by 6 bases, with 13 bases between. The CDR3 DNA sequence: TGCGCCAGCAGCCAAGTTGGTGCCCCCGGTCAGCCCCAGCATTTT. This sequence encodes CASSQVGAPGQPQHF.

The chain combines TRBV7-9 with TRBJ2-1; 7 bases match TRBD1. V lost 5 bases to trimming and J lost 4 bases; unmatched junction nucleotides: 5. The CDR3 covers 14 residues. Germline CDR1 SEHNR, CDR2 FQNEAQ (reference sequence). The CDR3 here is CASSLGGGYNEQFF. The CDR3 nucleotides read TGTGCCAGCAGCCTAGGGGGCGGATACAATGAGCAGTTCTTC.

The chain uses TRBV11-2 and TRBJ1-1; a possible D gene is TRBD1 (5 bases). CDR1 is SGHAT and CDR2 is FQNNGV in the germline V gene. The CDR3 loop spans 14 amino acids. The ends were cut back, 5 bases at V and 1 base at J, with 11 bases in the middle. The CDR3 sequence: CASSTNTGNTEAFF. In DNA, the CDR3 is TGTGCCAGCAGCACCAATACAGGGAACACTGAAGCTTTCTTT.

The chain has TRBV5-1 and TRBJ2-2; D might be TRBD2 (5 bases). Trimming shortened V by 7 bases and J by 6 bases, and 22 bases separated the two germline ends. CDR1 is SGHRS and CDR2 is YFSETQ in the germline V gene. This CDR3 region has 16 residues. The CDR3 region is CASHKGVWIGAGELFF. For the CDR3, the DNA is TGCGCCAGCCACAAGGGAGTCTGGATCGGGGCCGGGGAGCTGTTTTTT.